The subject of this entry is one T cell receptor beta chain. Its specificity is not known. With UMI labels, 5' RACE was used to prepare the TRB cDNA libraries. TCRdb re-called the 5' RACE reads; one entry per CDR3 protein, DNA not given. Its table lists about 89,000 distinct CDR3 sequences. Germline-derived CDR1 and CDR2 are MNHEY and SMNVEV (reference sequence). CDR3 length: 15 residues. The source of the sample is a study of CXCR3-negative and CXCR3-positive naive CD8 T cells. Study-level points and caveats: Naive cells that were CXCR3-positive had more hydrophobic TRB CDR3s (compared with CXCR3-negative naive cells). With CXCR3 expression partially decreased after cryopreservation, most assays relied on fresh PBMCs. Unlike memory cells, which differed, naive CXCR3-negative and CXCR3-positive cells had similar TRBV-TRBJ usage.

Every subset of CD8+ T cells was sorted in triplicate at 250,000 to 350,000 cells each. The naive CD8+ gate required CD45RO-CCR7+CD27+CD95- phenotype. The sample consisted of naive CXCR3+ CD8+ T cells from blood. Indicated subset: CD45RO-CCR7+CD27+CD95- naive CD8+ T cells expressing CXCR3 (TNR3+). This sequence joins TRBV27 and TRBJ2-7; there is no DNA to check the TCRdb D call of TRBD2. The sequence derives from a human donor in good health. Some clones in this sample may be carry-over from other donors' samples. CDR3 loop: CASSLGLAGPYEQYF.